This T cell receptor beta chain was sequenced in a study of PD-1 blockade in classical Hodgkin lymphoma. In the study overall: Patients were administered nivolumab (3 mg/kg intravenously) every 2 weeks.

There was relapse after autologous stem cell transplantation in every patient, and there was variation in brentuximab vedotin exposure. The CD4+ T cells used were purified from thawed PBMCs through magnetic negative selection. With V trimmed by 6 bases and J by 2 bases, 7 bases remained unmatched. Germline V CDR1 and CDR2: MNHNS, SASEGT. The CDR3 has 15 residues. Assay: immunoSEQ multiplex PCR; the TCRdb copy retains only in-frame clones and omits some. Seen here are about 31,000 clones, 65% to 90% observed once, and the top ten hold 2.4%. This receptor was obtained from a human donor with classical Hodgkin lymphoma. The chain carries TRBV6-1 and TRBJ1-1, with 9 positions matching TRBD1. The sample consisted of CD4+ T cells from blood, taken at baseline. The CDR3 region is CASRDRGIPNTEAFF. The CDR3 nucleotides read TGTGCCAGCAGGGACAGGGGTATTCCAAACACTGAAGCTTTCTTT.